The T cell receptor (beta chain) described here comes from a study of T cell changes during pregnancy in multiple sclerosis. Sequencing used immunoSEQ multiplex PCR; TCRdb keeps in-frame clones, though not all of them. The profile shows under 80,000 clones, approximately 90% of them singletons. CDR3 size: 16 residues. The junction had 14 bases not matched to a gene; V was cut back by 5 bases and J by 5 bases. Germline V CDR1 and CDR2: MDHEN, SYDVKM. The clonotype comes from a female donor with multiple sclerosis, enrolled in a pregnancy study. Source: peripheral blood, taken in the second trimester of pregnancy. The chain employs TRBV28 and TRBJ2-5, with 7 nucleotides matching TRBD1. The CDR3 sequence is CASSGYRGFGGETQYF. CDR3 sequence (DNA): TGTGCCAGCAGTGGGTACAGGGGTTTTGGAGGCGAGACCCAGTACTTC.